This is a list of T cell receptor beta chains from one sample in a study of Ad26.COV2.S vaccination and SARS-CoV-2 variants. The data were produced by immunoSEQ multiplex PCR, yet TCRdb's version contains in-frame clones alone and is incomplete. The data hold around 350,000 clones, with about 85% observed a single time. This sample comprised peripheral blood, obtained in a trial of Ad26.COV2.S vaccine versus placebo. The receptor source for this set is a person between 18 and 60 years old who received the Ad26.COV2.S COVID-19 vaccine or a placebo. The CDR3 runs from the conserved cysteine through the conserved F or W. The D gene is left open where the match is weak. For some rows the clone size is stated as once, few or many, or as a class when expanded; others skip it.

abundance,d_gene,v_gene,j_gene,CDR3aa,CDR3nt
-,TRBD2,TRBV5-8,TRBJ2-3,CASSLDVAGGTDTQYF,TGTGCCAGCAGCTTGGATGTAGCGGGGGGGACAGATACGCAGTATTTT
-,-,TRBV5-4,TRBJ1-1,CASSLDPGAAEAFF,TGTGCCAGCAGCTTGGATCCAGGGGCAGCTGAAGCTTTCTTT
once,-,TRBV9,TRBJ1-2,CASRPRRGRGNGYTF,TGTGCCAGCAGACCCCGCAGAGGGAGGGGCAATGGCTACACCTTC
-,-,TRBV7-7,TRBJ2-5,CASRSGSGQETQYF,TGTGCCAGCAGATCCGGGAGTGGGCAAGAGACCCAGTACTTC
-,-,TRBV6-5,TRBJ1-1,CASRPEGFGITEAFF,TGTGCCAGCAGGCCCGAGGGGTTTGGTATCACTGAAGCTTTCTTT
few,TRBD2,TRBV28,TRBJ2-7,CASSLDVAGGLEQYF,TGTGCCAGCAGTTTGGACGTAGCGGGAGGACTCGAGCAGTACTTC
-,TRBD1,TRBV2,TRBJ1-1,CASSSFGTGNTEAFF,TGTGCCAGCAGTTCTTTCGGGACAGGGAACACTGAAGCTTTCTTT
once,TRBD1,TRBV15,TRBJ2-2,CATSRQTGTTGELFF,TGTGCCACCAGCAGACAGACAGGGACCACCGGGGAGCTGTTTTTT
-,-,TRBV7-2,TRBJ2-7,CASSLSRYEQYF,TGTGCCAGCAGCTTAAGCAGATACGAGCAGTACTTC
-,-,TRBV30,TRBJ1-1,CAWGEGAGETEAFF,TGTGCCTGGGGAGAAGGGGCCGGAGAGACTGAAGCTTTCTTT
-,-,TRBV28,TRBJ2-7,CASIPGGGGPAEQYF,TGTGCCAGCATTCCAGGGGGGGGAGGGCCCGCCGAGCAGTACTTC
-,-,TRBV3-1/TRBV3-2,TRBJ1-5,CASSQEYSNQPQHF,TGTGCCAGCAGCCAAGAGTATAGCAATCAGCCCCAGCATTTT
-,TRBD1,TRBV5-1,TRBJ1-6,CASSFTGTDDNSPLHF,TGCGCCAGCAGCTTCACCGGGACAGACGACAATTCACCCCTCCACTTT
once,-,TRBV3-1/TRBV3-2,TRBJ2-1,CASSQGASRNEQFF,TGTGCCAGCAGCCAAGGGGCTAGTCGGAATGAGCAGTTCTTC
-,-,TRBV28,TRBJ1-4,CASSSSTEENEKLFF,TGTGCCAGCAGTAGCTCGACGGAAGAAAATGAAAAACTGTTTTTT
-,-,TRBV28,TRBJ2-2,CASSLGGTGELFF,TGTGCCAGCAGTCTTGGGGGAACCGGGGAGCTGTTTTTT
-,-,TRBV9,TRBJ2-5,CASSAGQETQYF,TGTGCCAGCAGCGCGGGACAAGAGACCCAGTACTTC
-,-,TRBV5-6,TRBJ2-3,CASSSPAGADTQYF,TGTGCCAGCAGCTCTCCGGCGGGGGCGGATACGCAGTATTTT
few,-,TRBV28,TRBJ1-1,CASSLPRRLAEAFF,TGTGCCAGCAGCCTACCTCGCCGGCTAGCTGAAGCTTTCTTT
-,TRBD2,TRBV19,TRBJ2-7,CASRPDSTSGDTYEQYF,TGTGCCAGTAGACCGGACAGTACTAGCGGAGACACCTACGAGCAGTACTTC
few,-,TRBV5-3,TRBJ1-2,CARSPWAENGYTF,TGTGCCAGAAGCCCGTGGGCAGAAAATGGCTACACCTTC
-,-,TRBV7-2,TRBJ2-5,CASSLAHGVETQYF,TGTGCCAGCAGCTTAGCGCACGGGGTAGAGACCCAGTACTTC
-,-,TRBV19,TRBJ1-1,CASIQWAGATEAFF,TGTGCCAGTATTCAGTGGGCCGGTGCCACTGAAGCTTTCTTT
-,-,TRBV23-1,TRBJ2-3,CASSQSGEVCPGRDTQYF,TGCGCCAGCAGTCAATCGGGGGAGGTTTGTCCCGGCAGAGATACGCAGTATTTT
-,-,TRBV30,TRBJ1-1,CAWKGYEAFF,TGTGCCTGGAAGGGGTATGAAGCTTTCTTT
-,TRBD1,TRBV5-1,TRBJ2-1,CASSLRDRRHNEQFF,TGCGCCAGCAGCTTACGGGACAGGAGGCACAATGAGCAGTTCTTC
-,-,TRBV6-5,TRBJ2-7,CASSYGTPSEQYF,TGTGCCAGCAGTTATGGTACTCCTTCCGAGCAGTACTTC
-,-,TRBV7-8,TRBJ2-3,CASSLADTQYF,TGTGCCAGCAGCTTGGCAGATACGCAGTATTTT
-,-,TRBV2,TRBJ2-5,CASGLQETQYF,TGTGCCAGCGGACTGCAAGAGACCCAGTACTTC
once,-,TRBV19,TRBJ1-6,CASSMETENSPLHF,TGTGCCAGTAGTATGGAGACAGAAAATTCACCCCTCCACTTT
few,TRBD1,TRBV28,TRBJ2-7,CASSLSTTGAIYEQYF,TGTGCCAGCAGTTTATCAACGACAGGGGCCATCTACGAGCAGTACTTC
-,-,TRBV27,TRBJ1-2,CASSFGQNYGYTF,TGTGCCAGCAGTTTCGGTCAGAACTATGGCTACACCTTC
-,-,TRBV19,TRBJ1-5,CASSFTLTDSNQPQHF,TGTGCCAGTAGTTTCACTCTCACAGATAGCAATCAGCCCCAGCATTTT
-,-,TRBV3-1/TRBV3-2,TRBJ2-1,CASSIRTENNEQFF,TGTGCCAGCAGCATAAGGACAGAGAACAATGAGCAGTTCTTC
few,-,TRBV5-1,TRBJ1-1,CASSFFGVSNTEAFF,TGCGCCAGCAGCTTTTTTGGGGTTAGTAACACTGAAGCTTTCTTT
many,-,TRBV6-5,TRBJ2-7,CASSQRPTEQYF,TGTGCCAGCAGCCAGAGACCGACAGAGCAGTACTTC
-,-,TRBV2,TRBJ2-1,CASLRAPDNEQFF,TGTGCCAGCCTGAGGGCCCCTGACAATGAGCAGTTCTTC
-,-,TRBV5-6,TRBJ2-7,CASSPNTEGYEQYF,TGTGCCAGCAGCCCGAACACGGAGGGCTACGAGCAGTACTTC
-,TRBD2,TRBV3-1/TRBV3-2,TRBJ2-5,CASSQDLTLAGARRYQETQYF,TGTGCCAGCAGCCAAGATCTAACCCTAGCGGGAGCCCGACGCTACCAAGAGACCCAGTACTTC